This T cell receptor beta chain was found in a study of T cell clusters in autoimmune cytopenias. Study-wide background: Per sample, median TRB depth was around 51,000 reads, yielding a median 2,350 distinct clonotypes. General study results and limits: TRB repertoire shifts in secondary cytopenia and chronic lymphocytic leukemia mostly reflected lymphoma, not autoimmunity. Active autoimmune hepatitis patients had roughly 2.7-fold fewer exclusive TRB clusters than healthy donors. Physiological T cell clusters of healthy donors were apparently absent in primary autoimmune cytopenia patients.

TRB amplification used 250 ng of peripheral blood genomic DNA. Germline V CDR1 and CDR2: KGHSH, LQKENI. This CDR3 spans 14 amino acids. Judged by frequency, this clonotype is medium-sized. Its matching antigen is unknown. TRB rearrangements were amplified by touch-down multiplex PCR with mixed TRB-A/B primers. TCRdb reworked the multiplex PCR reads into one entry per CDR3 protein, no DNA. This listing includes several thousand distinct CDR3 sequences. This receptor was identified in a human donor with an autoimmune cytopenia or autoimmune hepatitis (not recorded which). The sample was peripheral blood. This chain uses TRBV18 with TRBJ2-7; TCRdb reports TRBD1, a call that lacks DNA to check it against. The CDR3 spells CASSPRQGTYEQYF.